One sample yielded the 23 T cell receptor beta chains listed below, sequenced in a study of T-cell memory formation after mild COVID-19. TCRdb used MiXCR to reprocess the 5' RACE reads, holding one entry per CDR3 protein. The data show approximately 480,000 distinct CDR3 sequences, over 15% seen once. Source material: PBMCs or a T cell subset sorted from them (not recorded which). The receptor source for this set is an adult woman who had mild COVID-19 (a few samples of this study predate the infection). Cell type and time point are not known.

This clonotype was observed a few times. This chain links TRBV5-1 with TRBJ1-2, with 10 bases aligning to TRBD1. V lost 1 base, J lost 8 bases, and 14 bases stayed unmatched. In germline, CDR1 is SGHRS, CDR2 YFSETQ. The CDR3 is 17 amino acids. The CDR3 coding sequence is TGCGCCAGCAGCTTGCGATCGGGACAGGGGATGGGCGCAGGCTACACCTTC. It encodes CASSLRSGQGMGAGYTF.

This clonotype was counted between two and nine times. The chain joins TRBV5-1 to TRBJ1-2, with a possible D match to TRBD1 (5 bases). With 2 bases removed from V and 6 bases from J, the gap between germline ends came to 17 bases. The CDR3 is 15 residues long. The V gene's germline CDR1 is SGHRS and CDR2 YFSETQ. Here the CDR3 reads CASSFKHGGGDGYTF. The CDR3 DNA reads TGCGCCAGCAGCTTCAAGCACGGGGGAGGCGATGGCTACACCTTC.

This clonotype has only a few counts. The rearrangement links TRBV24-1 to TRBJ2-1; D is unclear. This CDR3 is 15 amino acids long. The germline V gene has CDR1 KGHDR and CDR2 SFDVKD. V was cut by 5 bases and J by 2 bases, with 12 bases left in between. This chain's CDR3 is CATSVRQAPYNEQFF. CDR3 coding DNA: TGTGCCACCAGTGTGCGGCAGGCCCCCTACAATGAGCAGTTCTTC.

This clonotype came up a few times. V is TRBV18 and J is TRBJ2-7; no firm D call. Trimming stripped 4 bases from V and 2 bases from J, with 12 bases between. This CDR3 region has 14 residues. Germline loops: CDR1 KGHSH, CDR2 LQKENI. CDR3 sequence reads: CASSLPGATYEQYF. The CDR3 DNA is TGTGCCAGCTCACTACCAGGAGCTACCTACGAGCAGTACTTC.

This clonotype was detected only a few times. This chain connects TRBV11-3 to TRBJ2-7; 7 bases line up with TRBD2. Looked up from germline, CDR1 is SGHNT and CDR2 is YENEEA. The CDR3 contains 13 residues. The J segment lost 3 bases and the V segment lost 5 bases, leaving 4 bases of the junction unmatched. CDR3: CASSLERDYEQYF. For the CDR3, the DNA is TGTGCCAGCAGCCTCGAGCGGGACTACGAGCAGTACTTC. Full variable domain (outside the CDR3, taken from reference TRBV11-3 and TRBJ2-7): EAGVVQSPRYKIIEKKQPVAFWCNPISGHNTLYWYLQNLGQGPELLIRYENEEAVDDSQLPKDRFSAERLKGVDSTLKIQPAELGDSAVYLCASSLERDYEQYFGPGTRLTVT.

This clonotype was seen only a few times. The chain uses TRBV20-1 and TRBJ2-1; D is tentatively TRBD1 or TRBD2 (5 bases each). CDR1 and CDR2 from the germline V gene are DFQATT and SNEGSKA (reference sequence). The germline V and J ends were trimmed by 6 bases and 4 bases, with 19 bases remaining between them. CDR3 length equals 15 residues. The chain's CDR3 is CSAPEGMANYNEQFF. In DNA, the CDR3 is TGCAGTGCCCCCGAGGGGATGGCAAATTACAATGAGCAGTTCTTC.

The J gene is TRBJ2-2, the V gene TRBV7-8, with D perhaps matching TRBD1 or TRBD2 (5 bases each). Germline values: CDR1 SGHVS, CDR2 FQNEAQ. V lost 2 bases and J 1 base, leaving 14 bases between the germline ends. This CDR3 comprises 17 residues. The CDR3 sequence is CASSLKPGPRNTGELFF. The CDR3 coding sequence is TGTGCCAGCAGCTTAAAGCCGGGACCCAGGAACACCGGGGAGCTGTTTTTT.

In this sample, this clonotype turned up a few times. This chain connects TRBV2 to TRBJ1-1; D uncertain. V lost 6 bases and J 0 bases, leaving 8 bases between the germline ends. The germline V gene has CDR1 SNHLY and CDR2 FYNNEI. This CDR3 has 13 residues. In nucleotides, the CDR3 is TGTGCCAGCAGAGGAGTCATGAACACTGAAGCTTTCTTT. Protein product: CASRGVMNTEAFF.

The V call is TRBV4-1, the J call TRBJ2-7; no clear D gene. The germline CDR1 and CDR2 sequences are MGHRA and YSYEKL. CDR3 length equals 14 residues. Trimming left V 0 bases short and J 7 bases short, with 13 bases between. The CDR3 nucleotides read TGCGCCAGCAGCCAAGATCCCCAAGGGTGGGAGCAGTACTTC. This sequence encodes CASSQDPQGWEQYF.

This clonotype was picked up a small number of times. The J gene is TRBJ2-7, the V gene TRBV4-2, with 8 bases fitting TRBD2. Trimming took 5 bases from V and 5 from J; bases not matched to a gene: 14. The V gene's germline CDR1 is LGHNA and CDR2 YNFKEQ. This CDR3 region has 16 residues. CDR3 loop: CASSSQTGTSGNEQYF. CDR3 nucleotide sequence: TGTGCCAGCAGCTCCCAAACGGGGACTAGTGGAAACGAGCAGTACTTC.

This chain links TRBV5-1 with TRBJ2-3; D may be TRBD1 or TRBD2 (5 bases each). CDR3 size: 13 residues. Germline V CDR1 and CDR2: SGHRS, YFSETQ. V lost 7 bases and J 0 bases, leaving 9 bases between the germline ends. CDR3 in DNA: TGCGCCAGCCGGGACGGAAGCACAGATACGCAGTATTTT. As protein: CASRDGSTDTQYF. Using reference TRBV5-1 and TRBJ2-3 for the parts outside the CDR3, the full variable domain is KAGVTQTPRYLIKTRGQQVTLSCSPISGHRSVSWYQQTPGQGLQFLFEYFSETQRNKGNFPGRFSGRQFSNSRSEMNVSTLELGDSALYLCASRDGSTDTQYFGPGTRLTVL.

The rearrangement uses TRBV20-1 and TRBJ1-1; D is unresolved. The CDR3 is made up of 13 amino acids. CDR1 is DFQATT and CDR2 is SNEGSKA in the germline V gene (reference sequence). The V end was cut by 5 bases, the J end by 0 bases, with 10 bases between. The CDR3 DNA sequence: TGCAGTGCTGGCAGGACTCTGAACACTGAAGCTTTCTTT. Translating it yields CSAGRTLNTEAFF.

The CDR3 protein is CSAELAGGPSDEQYF. The CDR3 DNA reads as TGCAGTGCAGAACTAGCGGGAGGGCCATCGGACGAGCAGTACTTC. The genes are TRBV20-1 and TRBJ2-7; TRBD2 agrees at 13 bases. This CDR3 region has 15 residues. V lost 6 bases, J lost 5 bases, and 10 bases stayed unmatched. Germline V CDR1 and CDR2: DFQATT, SNEGSKA (reference sequence).

The chain joins TRBV2 to TRBJ2-7; TRBD2 matches 8 bases. CDR3 length: 12 amino acids. V lost 7 bases and J lost 5; bases outside the gene matches: 4. The V gene's germline CDR1 is SNHLY and CDR2 FYNNEI. The CDR3 sequence: CASKRELNEQYF. The CDR3 DNA sequence: TGTGCCAGCAAGCGGGAGCTTAACGAGCAGTACTTC.

V usage is TRBV4-2 and J usage is TRBJ2-1; D is ambiguous. CDR3 length: 16 amino acids. Trimming took off 1 base at V and 3 bases at J, with 13 bases between the two ends. Per germline, CDR1 LGHNA and CDR2 YNFKEQ. The CDR3 spells CASSQGQENRYNEQFF. CDR3 DNA sequence: TGTGCCAGCAGCCAAGGACAAGAAAATCGCTACAATGAGCAGTTCTTC.

This clonotype was seen only a few times. The rearrangement joins TRBV9 to TRBJ2-1; D ambiguous. Trimming removed 1 base at V and 2 bases at J, with 10 bases between. Germline CDR1 is SGDLS and CDR2 is YYNGEE. CDR3 length: 15 residues. CDR3 region: CASSVRLAAYNEQFF. Here the CDR3 DNA reads TGTGCCAGCAGCGTAAGACTTGCAGCCTACAATGAGCAGTTCTTC.

This clonotype was recorded at least ten times. J is TRBJ2-1 and V is TRBV29-1; the match to TRBD2 covers 10 bases. CDR1 is SQVTM, CDR2 ANQGSEA, per germline. The V gene end was trimmed by 0 bases and the J gene end by 8 bases; junction bases not matched to a gene: 13. The CDR3 contains 17 residues. In nucleotides, the CDR3 is TGCAGCGTTGAAGATGACCGGAGCGGGGGGGCCCGGGATGAGCAGTTCTTC. Encoded protein: CSVEDDRSGGARDEQFF.

This clonotype showed up just a few times. The chain has TRBV7-9 and TRBJ2-5, with D hard to call. V lost 5 bases to trimming and J lost 5 bases, with 9 bases between them. Germline loops: CDR1 SEHNR, CDR2 FQNEAQ (reference sequence). CDR3 length: 12 residues. As DNA, the CDR3 is TGTGCCAGCAGCCAATGGGTGGAGACCCAGTACTTC. This encodes CASSQWVETQYF.

This chain joins TRBV5-1 and TRBJ2-7; TRBD2 is a possible D gene (6 bases). Germline V gene sequence: CDR1 SGHRS, CDR2 YFSETQ. V lost 5 bases to trimming and J lost 6 bases, with 18 bases between them. The CDR3 extends over 14 amino acids. The CDR3, as DNA: TGCGCCAGCAGTACCGGGGCCGGGGACTCCGAGCAGTACTTC. It specifies CASSTGAGDSEQYF.

A single count supports this clonotype. In nucleotides, the CDR3 is TGTGCCAGCAGCCAAGTTATTACCGGAGGCTACGAGCAGTACTTC. This sequence encodes CASSQVITGGYEQYF. The chain couples TRBV4-2 to TRBJ2-7; D might be TRBD2 (5 bases). V lost 1 base, J lost 3 bases, and 13 bases lay in between. Germline CDR1 is LGHNA and CDR2 is YNFKEQ. This CDR3 is built from 15 residues.

The chain uses TRBV27 and TRBJ1-1; no definite D call. Germline assignment: CDR1 MNHEY and CDR2 SMNVEV (reference sequence). The V and J ends lost 4 bases and 0 bases respectively, with 15 bases between them. The CDR3 is made up of 16 amino acids. Here the CDR3 reads CASSWLGGRVNTEAFF. The CDR3 DNA reads TGTGCCAGCAGTTGGTTGGGAGGGCGAGTGAACACTGAAGCTTTCTTT.

V is TRBV19 and J is TRBJ1-2; unclear D gene. The germline gives CDR1 LNHDA, CDR2 SQIVND (reference sequence). The CDR3 totals 11 residues. Trimming stripped 5 bases from V and 8 bases from J, with 9 bases between. CDR3 DNA: TGTGCCAGTAGTCAAGGGAGGGGCTACACCTTC. It specifies CASSQGRGYTF.

At least ten counts were recorded for this clonotype. The chain carries TRBV7-6 and TRBJ2-2, with 8 bases lining up with TRBD1. The germline V gene has CDR1 SGHVS and CDR2 FNYEAQ. The CDR3 extends over 16 amino acids. The junction had 10 bases not matched to a gene; V was cut back by 6 bases and J by 4 bases. CDR3 DNA: TGTGCCAGCAGTTCCGGACAGGGCCTATTCACCGGGGAGCTGTTTTTT. It yields the protein CASSSGQGLFTGELFF.